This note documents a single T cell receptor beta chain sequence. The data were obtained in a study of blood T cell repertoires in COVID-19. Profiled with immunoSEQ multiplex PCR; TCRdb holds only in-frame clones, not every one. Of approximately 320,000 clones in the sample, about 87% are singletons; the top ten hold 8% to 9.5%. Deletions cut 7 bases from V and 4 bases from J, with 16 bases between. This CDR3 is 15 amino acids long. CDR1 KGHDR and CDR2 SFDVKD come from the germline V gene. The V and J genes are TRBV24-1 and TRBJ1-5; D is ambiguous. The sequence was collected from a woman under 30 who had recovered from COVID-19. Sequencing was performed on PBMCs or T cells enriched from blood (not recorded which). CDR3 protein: CATSSGRSLNQPQHF. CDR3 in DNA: TGTGCCACCAGCAGCGGACGGAGTCTTAATCAGCCCCAGCATTTT.